This T cell receptor (beta chain) stems from a study of cytomegalovirus exposure and HLA in healthy donors. Whole-study results and caveats: In a later analysis, TCR association rates varied by HLA locus: DRB1 most, HLA-C fewest.

It was with 60 Vbeta and 13 Jbeta primers that the PCR ran. Assay: immunoSEQ multiplex PCR; the TCRdb copy retains only in-frame clones and omits some. The sample lists under 130,000 clones, 79% seen once, with 3% to 3.5% in the top ten. Per germline, CDR1 MDHEN and CDR2 SYDVKM. V lost 5 bases, J lost 0 bases, and 13 bases lay in between. There are 16 residues in the CDR3. This clone appeared a few times. Its specificity is unknown. The clonotype was recovered from a woman between 40 and 55 years old in good health and CMV-seronegative. The specimen sequenced was PBMCs. The chain joins TRBV28 to TRBJ1-4; D remains unclear. The CDR3 here is CASSPSSGATNEKLFF. CDR3 bases: TGTGCCAGCAGTCCCTCAAGCGGGGCAACTAATGAAAAACTGTTTTTT.